The next 19 T cell receptor beta chains were all read from a single sample in a study of blood T cell repertoires in COVID-19. Some clones are missing from TCRdb's copy, which holds only in-frame ones; the method was immunoSEQ multiplex PCR. The sample lists more than 95,000 clones; roughly 84% were seen once. Sequencing was carried out using peripheral blood. The receptors come from a human donor in a cohort sampled during active or convalescent COVID-19.

This chain uses TRBV10-1 with TRBJ1-2; TRBD1 might be the D (5 bases). Germline V gives CDR1 WNHNN, CDR2 SYGVQD (reference sequence). V dropped 2 bases and J dropped 2 bases, with 6 bases sitting between them. The CDR3 extends over 13 amino acids. DNA of the CDR3: TGCGCCAGCAGTGAGCGGGGGAACTATGGCTACACCTTC. Its translation: CASSERGNYGYTF.

J is TRBJ1-5 and V is TRBV2; TRBD1 matches at 9 bases. Losses at the gene ends were 8 bases for V and 11 bases for J; bases not matched to a gene: 10. The CDR3 covers 13 residues. In germline, CDR1 is SNHLY, CDR2 FYNNEI. The chain's CDR3 is CASRWDREGTQHF. The CDR3 bases are TGTGCCAGCCGATGGGACAGGGAGGGGACCCAGCATTTT.

V usage is TRBV3-1 (or the pseudogene TRBV3-2) and J usage is TRBJ1-6, with unresolved D. The CDR3 loop spans 14 amino acids. Trimming took off 0 bases at V and 8 bases at J, with 8 bases between the two ends. CDR1 LGHDT and CDR2 YNNKEL come from the germline V gene (reference sequence). CDR3 protein: CASSQEIRDSPLHF. CDR3 bases: TGTGCCAGCAGCCAAGAGATCCGGGATTCACCCCTCCACTTT.

V gene TRBV11-1 combines with J gene TRBJ1-2; a weak D match, TRBD1 (5 bases). Germline assignment: CDR1 SGHAT and CDR2 FQDESV (reference sequence). V dropped 5 bases and J dropped 8 bases, with 15 bases sitting between them. The CDR3 is made up of 13 amino acids. The DNA for the CDR3 is TGTGCCAGCAGCCGACGGGGGTTTGGAGGCTACACCTTC. Translation: CASSRRGFGGYTF.

V gene TRBV4-3 combines with J gene TRBJ2-1, with 8 bases lining up with TRBD2. Unmatched junction bases numbered 10, after V lost 0 bases and J lost 6 bases. The CDR3 sequence is 17 residues long. In germline, CDR1 is LGHNA, CDR2 YSLEER. Written as DNA, the CDR3 is TGCGCCAGCAGCCAAGATGGTCGGGGGGGCCTTATCAATGAGCAGTTCTTC. This sequence encodes CASSQDGRGGLINEQFF.

V usage is TRBV29-1 and J usage is TRBJ1-6; no firm D call. Per germline, CDR1 SQVTM and CDR2 ANQGSEA. V was cut by 3 bases and J by 14 bases, with 14 bases left in between. CDR3 length: 12 residues. The CDR3 is CSVELPSGALHF. The CDR3, as DNA: TGCAGCGTTGAGTTGCCTTCGGGAGCCCTCCACTTT.

This clone is a singleton in its sample. The chain links TRBV27 to TRBJ2-3, with 10 bases lining up with TRBD2. This CDR3 has 15 amino acids. CDR1 is MNHEY and CDR2 is SMNVEV in the germline V gene (reference sequence). V trimming: 6 bases; J trimming: 9 bases; junction bases outside the gene matches: 12. The CDR3 protein is CASSRSGGASGTQYF. CDR3 nucleotides: TGTGCCAGCAGCCGCAGCGGGGGGGCTTCGGGGACGCAGTATTTT.

The chain uses TRBV29-1 and TRBJ1-4, with D maybe TRBD1 (6 bases). V shed 6 bases and J shed 6 bases, with 17 bases lying between them. Germline loops: CDR1 SQVTM, CDR2 ANQGSEA. The CDR3 runs to 14 residues. Here the CDR3 reads CSVSTGTWDEKLFF. The CDR3 region has the DNA TGCAGCGTCTCCACCGGGACATGGGATGAAAAACTGTTTTTT.

This sequence joins TRBV28 and TRBJ1-2; 8 bases agree with TRBD1. Germline V lookup: CDR1 MDHEN, CDR2 SYDVKM. The CDR3 spans 14 residues. The trim removed 3 bases at V and 7 bases at J, leaving 7 bases unmatched. CDR3 coding DNA: TGTGCCAGCAGTTTCGGACAGGGTGATGGTGGCTACACCTTC. Translating it yields CASSFGQGDGGYTF.

J is TRBJ2-3 and V is TRBV4-2, with 9 bases aligning to TRBD1. This CDR3 has 16 amino acids. V lost 5 bases to trimming and J lost 3 bases; unmatched junction nucleotides: 9. Germline V gene lookup returns CDR1 LGHNA and CDR2 YNFKEQ. The CDR3 DNA reads TGTGCCAGCAGCACCCACAGGGGGCGGGGTACAGATACGCAGTATTTT. It translates to CASSTHRGRGTDTQYF.

The gene calls are TRBV24-1 and TRBJ2-6; 8 nucleotides align to TRBD1. The CDR3 spans 14 residues. Per germline, CDR1 KGHDR and CDR2 SFDVKD. V trimming: 5 bases; J trimming: 8 bases; junction bases outside the gene matches: 4. The CDR3 DNA follows: TGTGCCACCAGTGTCGGACAGGGATCCAACGTCCTGACTTTC. Translating gives CATSVGQGSNVLTF.

This chain uses TRBV19 with TRBJ2-6; D not resolved. The CDR3 covers 15 residues. Deletions cut 7 bases from V and 0 bases from J, with 10 bases between. Germline V gives CDR1 LNHDA, CDR2 SQIVND (reference sequence). This CDR3 reads CASTGLSSGANVLTF. The CDR3 DNA reads TGTGCCAGTACAGGCCTTAGCTCTGGGGCCAACGTCCTGACTTTC. Full variable domain (outside the CDR3, taken from reference TRBV19 and TRBJ2-6): DGGITQSPKYLFRKEGQNVTLSCEQNLNHDAMYWYRQDPGQGLRLIYYSQIVNDFQKGDIAEGYSVSREKKESFPLTVTSAQKNPTAFYLCASTGLSSGANVLTFGAGSRLTVL.

The J gene is TRBJ1-2, the V gene TRBV29-1, with TRBD1 matching over 9 bases. The germline V gene has CDR1 SQVTM and CDR2 ANQGSEA. The CDR3 has 13 residues. Trimming took 5 bases from V and 1 from J; bases not matched to a gene: 2. The CDR3 DNA is TGCAGCGTTAGGGACAGGGATAACTATGGCTACACCTTC. Protein: CSVRDRDNYGYTF.

This clone was observed once. The genes are TRBV7-2 and TRBJ2-5; 8 nucleotides match TRBD2. J gave up 4 bases and V 2 bases, and 6 bases lay outside the gene matches. Germline V gene lookup returns CDR1 SGHTA and CDR2 FQGNSA. This CDR3 region has 15 residues. The CDR3 region is CASSLLIGGVETQYF. In DNA, the CDR3 is TGTGCCAGCAGCTTACTAATCGGGGGGGTAGAGACCCAGTACTTC.

The genes are TRBV4-3 and TRBJ1-1; tentatively, D is TRBD1 (6 bases). The CDR3 covers 16 residues. Trimming pared 1 base from V and 6 bases from J, leaving 18 bases between. CDR1 LGHNA and CDR2 YSLEER come from the germline V gene. Written as DNA, the CDR3 is TGCGCCAGCAGCCAAGTCGTTGGACAGAGGGTGTCTGAAGCTTTCTTT. This translates into CASSQVVGQRVSEAFF.

The rearrangement links TRBV7-2 to TRBJ2-5, with 8 bases that match TRBD2. The CDR3 sequence is 18 residues long. After removal of 3 bases from V and 5 bases from J, the junction contained 17 bases not matched to a gene. Germline V gives CDR1 SGHTA, CDR2 FQGNSA. The CDR3 region has the DNA TGTGCCAGCAGCTTTCAGATTGGGGGTCGCGGGGGGTCGGAGACCCAGTACTTC. This codes for CASSFQIGGRGGSETQYF.

V usage is TRBV18 and J usage is TRBJ2-6, with D possibly matching TRBD2 (6 bases). V lost 1 base, J lost 0 bases, and 7 bases lay in between. Looked up from germline, CDR1 is KGHSH and CDR2 is LQKENI. This CDR3 contains 16 residues. The CDR3 loop is CASSPRGDSGANVLTF. DNA for the CDR3: TGTGCCAGCTCACCACGGGGGGACTCTGGGGCCAACGTCCTGACTTTC.

V usage is TRBV27 and J usage is TRBJ1-5; 9 nucleotides line up with TRBD1. CDR1 and CDR2 from the germline V gene are MNHEY and SMNVEV (reference sequence). J lost 3 bases, V lost 6 bases, and 21 bases had no gene match. The CDR3 totals 20 residues. The CDR3 DNA reads as TGTGCCAGCAGCCCATTGACAGGGGGATCACCAATCCCCTTCAATCAGCCCCAGCATTTT. Protein: CASSPLTGGSPIPFNQPQHF.

This chain connects TRBV4-2 to TRBJ2-1, with D perhaps matching TRBD2 (6 bases). V lost 0 bases, J lost 9 bases, and 15 bases lay in between. Germline loops: CDR1 LGHNA, CDR2 YNFKEQ. The CDR3 sequence is 15 residues long. CDR3: CASSQDSGTQIEQFF. The DNA of the CDR3 is TGTGCCAGCAGCCAAGATTCTGGGACTCAGATTGAGCAGTTCTTC.